The 28 T cell receptor beta chains below come from one sample, sequenced in a study of blood T cell repertoires in COVID-19. Repertoires were generated with immunoSEQ multiplex PCR, while TCRdb's copy carries only in-frame clones and drops some. The repertoire consists of over 130,000 clones, with over 65% occurring once and the leading ten covering less than 2.5%. The specimen was peripheral blood. The receptors shown here come from a man between 70 and 80 years old with acute or convalescent COVID-19.

The chain links TRBV20-1 to TRBJ1-5; D is unresolved. The CDR3 is 15 amino acids. CDR1 DFQATT and CDR2 SNEGSKA come from the germline V gene (reference sequence). Trimming took off 3 bases at V and 0 bases at J, with 12 bases between the two ends. The DNA for the CDR3 is TGCAGTGCTAGTAATTCCGGGAATAGCAATCAGCCCCAGCATTTT. This encodes CSASNSGNSNQPQHF.

The chain links TRBV12-3 or TRBV12-4 to TRBJ1-3, with 7 bases lining up with TRBD1. With 4 bases clipped from V and 8 bases from J, the junction kept 5 bases outside the gene matches. The CDR3 contains 13 residues. For the CDR3, the DNA is TGTGCCAGCAGTTCATTCAGGGGGGACACCATATATTTT. This encodes CASSSFRGDTIYF.

The chain combines TRBV18 with TRBJ2-4; D is uncertain. The length of the CDR3 is 14 residues. Germline lookup yields CDR1 KGHSH and CDR2 LQKENI. With 0 bases removed from V and 4 bases from J, the gap between germline ends came to 7 bases. The chain's CDR3 is CASSPPGQKNIQYF. Here the CDR3 DNA reads TGTGCCAGCTCACCACCGGGCCAAAAAAACATTCAGTACTTC.

This chain connects TRBV9 to TRBJ2-2, with unresolved D. In germline, CDR1 is SGDLS, CDR2 YYNGEE. This CDR3 is 13 amino acids long. V was pared by 2 bases and J by 5 bases, with 7 bases between. The CDR3 here is CASSVYATGELFF. The DNA of the CDR3 is TGTGCCAGCAGCGTCTATGCTACCGGGGAGCTGTTTTTT.

The chain uses TRBV7-8 and TRBJ2-7; 11 bases match TRBD2. The CDR3 runs to 17 residues. CDR1 SGHVS and CDR2 FQNEAQ come from the germline V gene. After removal of 1 base from V and 0 bases from J, the junction contained 5 bases not matched to a gene. CDR3 nucleotide sequence: TGTGCCAGCAGCTTAGTAGCTACTAGCGGGGGCTCCTACGAGCAGTACTTC. Amino acid sequence: CASSLVATSGGSYEQYF.

The gene calls are TRBV7-9 and TRBJ1-6; TRBD1 matches 9 bases. Germline CDR1 SEHNR, CDR2 FQNEAQ (reference sequence). CDR3 length equals 15 residues. Germline trimming cut 6 bases from V and 4 bases from J; bases unmatched to any gene: 4. CDR3: CASSSGTGYNSPLHF. Here the CDR3 DNA reads TGTGCCAGCAGTTCCGGGACAGGGTATAATTCACCCCTCCACTTT. Filled out from reference TRBV7-9 and TRBJ1-6, the complete variable domain reads DTGVSQNPRHKITKRGQNVTFRCDPISEHNRLYWYRQTLGQGPEFLTYFQNEAQLEKSRLLSDRFSAERPKGSFSTLEIQRTEQGDSAMYLCASSSGTGYNSPLHFGNGTRLTVT.

This chain uses TRBV19 with TRBJ2-7; TRBD2 matches at 8 bases. The length of the CDR3 is 14 residues. V gave up 5 bases and J gave up 5 bases; unmatched junction bases: 8. Germline V gene sequence: CDR1 LNHDA, CDR2 SQIVND (reference sequence). The CDR3 region has the DNA TGTGCCAGTAGTGGGAACCTGCGGGGGGACGAGCAGTACTTC. Translating it yields CASSGNLRGDEQYF.

The rearrangement joins TRBV6-5 to TRBJ1-2; D not certain. Trimming left V 5 bases short and J 4 bases short, with 5 bases between. The CDR3 loop spans 11 amino acids. CDR1 and CDR2 (germline): MNHEY, SVGAGI. CDR3: CASSNSYGYTF. CDR3 DNA sequence: TGTGCCAGCAGTAACAGCTATGGCTACACCTTC.

V usage is TRBV5-6 and J usage is TRBJ1-4; 7 bases align to TRBD1. V trimming: 4 bases; J trimming: 8 bases; junction bases outside the gene matches: 5. This CDR3 comprises 13 residues. Germline V gene data show CDR1 as SGHDT and CDR2 as YYEEEE. This CDR3 is CASSTGTAEKLFF. The CDR3, as DNA: TGTGCCAGCAGCACCGGGACAGCCGAAAAACTGTTTTTT.

The chain links TRBV27 to TRBJ2-3, with 9 bases fitting TRBD2. Trimming cost V 6 bases and J 7 bases; bases outside gene matches: 17. The CDR3 spans 17 residues. Germline CDR1 reads MNHEY; CDR2 reads SMNVEV (reference sequence). The CDR3 region is CASSPSGGAGGGNTQYF. CDR3 sequence (DNA): TGTGCCAGCAGCCCCTCAGGAGGAGCGGGAGGCGGGAATACGCAGTATTTT.

The V call is TRBV2, the J call TRBJ1-1; tentative D call: TRBD1 (5 bases). The CDR3 consists of 16 residues. Between the trimmed V and J ends, which lost 3 bases and 5 bases, there was a span of 19 bases. Per germline, CDR1 SNHLY and CDR2 FYNNEI. CDR3 protein: CASSERWGGVETEAFF. The CDR3, as DNA: TGTGCCAGCAGTGAGAGGTGGGGAGGGGTTGAGACTGAAGCTTTCTTT.

The chain joins TRBV4-2 to TRBJ2-1; 8 positions agree with TRBD2. The ends lost 0 bases at V and 4 bases at J; junction bases unmatched: 11. Germline CDR1 is LGHNA and CDR2 is YNFKEQ. The length of the CDR3 is 18 residues. The CDR3 DNA follows: TGTGCCAGCAGCCAAGAAGGGGTACTAGCGGAACAATACAATGAGCAGTTCTTC. It yields the protein CASSQEGVLAEQYNEQFF.

The CDR3 coding sequence is TGTGCCAGCAGTTACTCATTCGGTTCCTACGAGCAGTACTTC. Its translation is CASSYSFGSYEQYF. The rearrangement uses TRBV6-5 and TRBJ2-7; D remains ambiguous. In germline, CDR1 is MNHEY, CDR2 SVGAGI. Trimming took 0 bases from V and 1 from J, leaving 7 bases between them. The CDR3 contains 14 residues.

V usage is TRBV3-1 (or the pseudogene TRBV3-2) and J usage is TRBJ2-2; TRBD2 matches 12 bases. The length of the CDR3 is 18 residues. Germline V gene sequence: CDR1 LGHDT, CDR2 YNNKEL (reference sequence). V was clipped by 4 bases and J by 4 bases; unmatched bases: 10. CDR3 nucleotide sequence: TGTGCCAGCAGCCCCGTGGCTAGCGGGAGGGGGGGCACCGGGGAGCTGTTTTTT. Translated: CASSPVASGRGGTGELFF.

The rearrangement joins TRBV7-2 to TRBJ2-1, with TRBD2 matching over 7 bases. The CDR3 is made up of 16 amino acids. Germline-derived CDR1 and CDR2 are SGHTA and FQGNSA. J gave up 9 bases and V 3 bases, and 14 bases lay outside the gene matches. As DNA, the CDR3 is TGTGCCAGCAGCTTCGGTCCGGCGGGAGCGTTCCCTGAGCAGTTCTTC. Translated, it gives CASSFGPAGAFPEQFF.

V and J are TRBV3-1 (or the pseudogene TRBV3-2) and TRBJ2-3; 10 bases are shared with TRBD2. The CDR3 totals 16 residues. With 8 bases clipped from V and 2 bases from J, the junction kept 10 bases outside the gene matches. Germline CDR1 and CDR2: LGHDT and YNNKEL (reference sequence). CDR3 DNA sequence: TGTGCCAGCCGTCGCGCTAGCGGGGGCCTCACAGATACGCAGTATTTT. It specifies CASRRASGGLTDTQYF.

The genes are TRBV6-1 and TRBJ1-1; possible D gene TRBD1, 5 bases. V gave up 6 bases and J gave up 2 bases, with 7 bases separating them. CDR3 length: 12 residues. CDR1 MNHNS and CDR2 SASEGT come from the germline V gene. The DNA for the CDR3 is TGTGCCAGCAGCGACAGTAACACTGAAGCTTTCTTT. This codes for CASSDSNTEAFF.

The V call is TRBV3-1 (or the pseudogene TRBV3-2), the J call TRBJ1-5; D may be TRBD1 (6 bases). CDR1 is LGHDT, CDR2 YNNKEL, per germline (reference sequence). The CDR3 loop spans 16 amino acids. V was cut by 2 bases and J by 2 bases, with 13 bases left in between. CDR3 coding DNA: TGTGCCAGCAGCCAACAGGGGAGGGGAGGCAATCAGCCCCAGCATTTT. Amino acids: CASSQQGRGGNQPQHF.

This chain links TRBV28 with TRBJ2-1, with TRBD2 matching over 12 bases. Trimming removed 0 bases from V and 8 bases from J; junction bases left unmatched: 5. The CDR3 contains 16 residues. Per germline, CDR1 MDHEN and CDR2 SYDVKM. This CDR3 reads CASSLWASGGVDEQFF. In nucleotides, the CDR3 is TGTGCCAGCAGTTTATGGGCTAGCGGGGGGGTCGATGAGCAGTTCTTC. Filled out from reference TRBV28 and TRBJ2-1, the complete variable domain reads DVKVTQSSRYLVKRTGEKVFLECVQDMDHENMFWYRQDPGLGLRLIYFSYDVKMKEKGDIPEGYSVSREKKERFSLILESASTNQTSMYLCASSLWASGGVDEQFFGPGTRLTVL.

This clone has only one observation. The chain is built from TRBV6-5 and TRBJ2-1, with 8 bases fitting TRBD2. This CDR3 is built from 15 residues. Trimming at V came to 5 bases and at J to 4 bases, leaving 7 bases not matched to a gene. Germline V gene lookup returns CDR1 MNHEY and CDR2 SVGAGI. DNA for the CDR3: TGTGCCAGCAGTAGCGGGAGCGGCCTATACAATGAGCAGTTCTTC. Translation: CASSSGSGLYNEQFF.

This chain connects TRBV28 to TRBJ2-7; D perhaps matches TRBD2 (7 bases). V was cut by 5 bases and J by 2 bases, with 16 bases left in between. The CDR3 totals 15 residues. Germline CDR1 MDHEN, CDR2 SYDVKM. The CDR3 DNA follows: TGTGCCAGCAGTCAGGGGCTAGCGGCGGCCTACGAGCAGTACTTC. Translating gives CASSQGLAAAYEQYF.

The chain recombines TRBV3-1 (or the pseudogene TRBV3-2) with TRBJ1-1, with a possible D match to TRBD1 (6 bases). Per germline, CDR1 LGHDT and CDR2 YNNKEL (reference sequence). The CDR3 is made up of 15 amino acids. Trimming took 0 bases from V and 1 from J, leaving 9 bases between them. The CDR3 protein is CASSQDGGTNTEAFF. The CDR3 DNA is TGTGCCAGCAGCCAAGATGGGGGCACGAACACTGAAGCTTTCTTT.

About this clone: This CDR3 is also generated by other DNA sequences in the sample. The chain couples TRBV2 to TRBJ2-2; TRBD2 agrees at 9 bases. In germline, CDR1 is SNHLY, CDR2 FYNNEI. The V gene end was trimmed by 5 bases and the J gene end by 6 bases; junction bases not matched to a gene: 7. The CDR3 is made up of 15 amino acids. CDR3: CASSIRGGAAGELFF. Written as DNA, the CDR3 is TGTGCCAGCAGTATTCGCGGGGGGGCTGCCGGGGAGCTGTTTTTT.

This chain links TRBV7-3 with TRBJ2-3; a weak D match, TRBD2 (7 bases). Germline V gene lookup returns CDR1 SGHTA and CDR2 FQGTGA. Trimming cost V 3 bases and J 6 bases, with 13 bases left between them. The CDR3 is 14 amino acids. The CDR3 region is CASSFGGGRDTQYF. In DNA form, the CDR3 reads TGTGCCAGCAGCTTTGGCGGGGGCCGGGATACGCAGTATTTT.

The chain employs TRBV18 and TRBJ1-3; D perhaps matches TRBD1 (6 bases). Germline values: CDR1 KGHSH, CDR2 LQKENI. Trimming pared 3 bases from V and 4 bases from J, leaving 16 bases between. The CDR3 has 16 amino acids. The CDR3 region has the DNA TGTGCCAGCTCACCGGACAGCTTCTCTCCCGGAAACACCATATATTTT. It specifies CASSPDSFSPGNTIYF.

This chain links TRBV9 with TRBJ2-2, with D uncertain. V shed 4 bases and J shed 4 bases, with 5 bases lying between them. The CDR3 length is 12 residues. Germline V CDR1 and CDR2: SGDLS, YYNGEE. The CDR3 here is CASSTSTGELFF. CDR3 sequence (DNA): TGTGCCAGCAGCACAAGCACCGGGGAGCTGTTTTTT. The variable domain in full, completed from reference TRBV9 and TRBJ2-2, reads DSGVTQTPKHLITATGQRVTLRCSPRSGDLSVYWYQQSLDQGLQFLIQYYNGEERAKGNILERFSAQQFPDLHSELNLSSLELGDSALYFCASSTSTGELFFGEGSRLTVL.

The V gene is TRBV3-1 (or the pseudogene TRBV3-2), the J gene TRBJ2-7; a weak D match, TRBD2 (5 bases). V was shortened by 2 bases and J by 4 bases, with 18 bases between the two germline ends. The CDR3 is 16 amino acids. Germline CDR1 LGHDT, CDR2 YNNKEL (reference sequence). Here the CDR3 DNA reads TGTGCCAGCAGCCAACGGGCCCCTAGCCAAGGGTACGAGCAGTACTTC. It specifies CASSQRAPSQGYEQYF.

This sequence joins TRBV28 and TRBJ2-2; possible D gene TRBD1, 5 bases. The CDR3 spans 16 residues. Germline CDR1 is MDHEN and CDR2 is SYDVKM. Trimming took 5 bases from V and 2 from J, leaving 15 bases between them. The DNA for the CDR3 is TGTGCCAGCAGTCCTAGGGGAACAGCCAACACCGGGGAGCTGTTTTTT. Protein product: CASSPRGTANTGELFF.